This T cell receptor beta chain comes out of a study of cytomegalovirus exposure and HLA in healthy donors. General study findings and limits: In a later analysis, TCR beta V- and J-gene trimming was associated with a missense DCLRE1C variant. Indistinguishable V segments such as TRBV6-2 and TRBV6-3 were excluded.

In the case of this clone: Its target is not known.

V shed 1 base and J shed 5 bases, with 8 bases lying between them. The CDR3 has 13 residues. Germline V gene data show CDR1 as LGHNA and CDR2 as YNFKEQ. The study ran its PCR with 60 Vbeta and 13 Jbeta primers. Method: immunoSEQ multiplex PCR; TCRdb's copy keeps in-frame clones and lacks some. The sample holds roughly 200,000 clones; approximately 9.5% are singletons and the top ten take 1% to 1.5%. Each of the donors was a healthy bone marrow donor. The rearrangement uses TRBV4-2 and TRBJ2-5, with D perhaps TRBD2 (5 bases). Sequencing input: PBMCs. This sequence was found in a woman aged 25 to 39 in good health and CMV-seropositive. The CDR3: CASSQGRVETQYF. As DNA, the CDR3 is TGTGCCAGCAGCCAAGGGCGGGTGGAGACCCAGTACTTC.